This T cell receptor (beta chain) was sequenced in a study of early T cells in non-severe SARS-CoV-2 infection. Study-level background: With bulk RNA from unsorted whole blood as input, sequencing yielded unpaired chains.

Attached unique molecular identifiers marked individual cDNA molecules. TCRdb itself ran the 5' RACE reads through MiXCR, one entry per CDR3 protein. Of roughly 67,000 distinct CDR3 sequences in the sample, approximately 12% were seen once. The sample holds many counts of this clonotype. Its target is not known. Germline lookup yields CDR1 SGHAT and CDR2 FQNNGV. J was trimmed by 3 bases and V by 1 base; bases with no gene match: 0. This CDR3 comprises 13 residues. General study findings and limits: VDJdb-based annotation leaned toward anti-spike CD8 responses and missed private and CD4 specificities.

This chain connects TRBV11-2 to TRBJ2-7, with 7 bases aligning to TRBD1. The receptor's source is an adult who was a healthcare worker with PCR-confirmed SARS-CoV-2 infection or an uninfected control (not recorded which). The specimen sequenced was whole blood. CDR3 bases: TGTGCCAGCAGCTTAGGGACAGGCTACGAGCAGTACTTC. Protein product: CASSLGTGYEQYF.